This entry is about one T cell receptor beta chain. Its matching antigen is unknown. This sample was taken from a study of memory CD4+ T cells and cytomegalovirus serostatus. Overall study context: Of the healthy Belgian adults, eight or nine were CMV seropositive and fewer than 30 seronegative.

Method: immunoSEQ multiplex PCR; TCRdb's copy keeps in-frame clones and lacks some. The data contain approximately 41,000 clones, 76% of them singletons. Study findings and constraints: Suggested: most of the CMV-linked TCR signature lies in CD4+ memory cells.

Single viable CD3+CD4+CD8-CD45RO+ cells were sorted as the memory CD4+ T cells. CMV serostatus came from serum IgG against pp150, pp28, p38, p52. Total CD4+ T cells were enriched by CD4 positive selection. The TCR comes from an adult in good health and CMV-seronegative. Sequencing was performed on memory CD4+ T cells from blood.

This CDR3 reads CASSLGRTSGRAAQYF. CDR3 DNA: TGTGCCAGCAGCTTAGGGAGGACTAGCGGGAGAGCCGCGCAGTATTTT. This chain links TRBV11-2 with TRBJ2-3; 13 bases fit TRBD2. The CDR3 covers 16 residues. With V trimmed by 1 base and J by 10 bases, 8 bases remained unmatched. Germline V gives CDR1 SGHAT, CDR2 FQNNGV.